The clone carrying this T cell receptor (beta chain) was found a few times. The source of the sample is a study of cytomegalovirus exposure and HLA in healthy donors. The PCR used 60 Vbeta and 13 Jbeta primers. Original analysis: There were around 80 million unique TCR beta chains by a later count, and 10 million to 12 million of them were shared. TCRdb's table, derived via immunoSEQ multiplex PCR, lists solely in-frame clones and lacks some. V and J calls and clone size are given by that table; D and trimming were obtained from the DNA. The sample lists 200,000 to 250,000 clones, approximately 68% occurring once. The sequence came from a woman in her twenties or thirties in good health and CMV-seronegative. The specimen sequenced was PBMCs.

CDR3 loop: CASSSPLGVDTEAFF. The DNA for the CDR3 is TGTGCCAGCAGTTCTCCCTTAGGGGTGGACACTGAAGCTTTCTTT. This chain uses TRBV6-5 with TRBJ1-1; D might be TRBD1 (5 bases). With 4 bases removed from V and 3 bases from J, the gap between germline ends came to 15 bases. CDR3 size: 15 residues. Germline V lookup: CDR1 MNHEY, CDR2 SVGAGI.